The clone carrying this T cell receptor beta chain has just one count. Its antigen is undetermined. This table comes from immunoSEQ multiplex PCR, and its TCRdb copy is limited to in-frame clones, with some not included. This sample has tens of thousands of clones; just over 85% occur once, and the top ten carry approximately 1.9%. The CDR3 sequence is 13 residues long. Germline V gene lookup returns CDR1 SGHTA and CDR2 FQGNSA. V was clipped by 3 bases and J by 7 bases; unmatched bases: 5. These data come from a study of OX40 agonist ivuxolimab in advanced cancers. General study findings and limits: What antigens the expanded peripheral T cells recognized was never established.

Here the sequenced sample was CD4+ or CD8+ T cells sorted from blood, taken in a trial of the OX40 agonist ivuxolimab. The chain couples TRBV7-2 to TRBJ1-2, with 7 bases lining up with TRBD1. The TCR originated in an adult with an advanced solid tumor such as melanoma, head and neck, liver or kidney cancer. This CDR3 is CASSLDRRGGYTF. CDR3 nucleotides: TGTGCCAGCAGCTTGGACAGGCGGGGTGGCTACACCTTC.